The rows below give T cell receptor beta chains drawn from one sample of a study of blood T cell repertoires in COVID-19. TCRdb's copy holds only in-frame clones and misses some; the assay was immunoSEQ multiplex PCR. Among approximately 25,000 clones listed, around nine tenths were seen once. Sequenced input: peripheral blood. The receptor set was obtained from a human donor with acute or convalescent COVID-19. The donor label of this sample is uncertain. Both conserved end residues are part of each CDR3. D genes are given only for firm matches. Expanded clones are given a class, and other clones once, few, many or no size at all.

v_gene	d_gene	j_gene	abundance	CDR3nt	CDR3aa
TRBV7-2	TRBD1	TRBJ1-2	-	TGTGCCAGCACTGGTAGGGGGCGCGATGGCTACACCTTC	CASTGRGRDGYTF
TRBV21-1	-	TRBJ1-4	-	TGTGCCAGCAGCAAAGCCCGGGAAAGAAATGAAAAACTGTTTTTT	CASSKARERNEKLFF
TRBV19	TRBD1	TRBJ1-1	-	TGTGCCAGTAGCTACAGGGGCGAGAACACTGAAGCTTTCTTT	CASSYRGENTEAFF
TRBV6-2/TRBV6-3	TRBD2	TRBJ2-3	few	TGTGCCAGCAGTCACGCACGACCGTCGGGACTAGCGGGCGCAGATACGCAGTATTTT	CASSHARPSGLAGADTQYF
TRBV7-3	-	TRBJ1-2	few	TGTGCCAGCAGCCCCCGCCCGACTGGTAATCTTGGCTACACCTTC	CASSPRPTGNLGYTF
TRBV15	TRBD2	TRBJ2-7	-	TGTGCCACCAGCAGCCCTACCGGGACTAGCGGGAACGAGCAGTACTTC	CATSSPTGTSGNEQYF
TRBV6-1	-	TRBJ1-5	-	TGTGCCAGCAGTGAGACCCGGGATCGGCCCCAGCATTTT	CASSETRDRPQHF
TRBV5-8	-	TRBJ1-5	-	TGTGCCAGCAGGGAGAGGGCTAGCAATCAGCCCCAGCATTTT	CASRERASNQPQHF
TRBV27	TRBD1	TRBJ1-5	-	TGTGCCAGCAGTTTACAGGGGGCAAATCAGCCCCAGCATTTT	CASSLQGANQPQHF
TRBV4-3	TRBD1	TRBJ2-1	medium-sized	TGCGCCAGCAGCGGACAGGGGAGAGATGAGCAGTTCTTC	CASSGQGRDEQFF
TRBV5-1	TRBD2	TRBJ2-3	-	TGCGCCAGCAGCTGGGGACTAGCGGAGGATACGCAGTATTTT	CASSWGLAEDTQYF
TRBV27	TRBD1	TRBJ1-2	once	TGTGCCAGTTACAGGGGTGACTATGGCTACACCTTC	CASYRGDYGYTF
TRBV6-2/TRBV6-3	-	TRBJ1-2	-	TGTGCCAGCAGCCTAGACAGGAGACACTATGGCTACACCTTC	CASSLDRRHYGYTF
TRBV6-6	-	TRBJ1-5	-	TGTGCCAGCAGGGGTACAGGGAGAACTCAGCCCCAGCATTTT	CASRGTGRTQPQHF
TRBV5-1	TRBD2	TRBJ2-3	-	TGCGCCAGCAGCTCGCAAGCGGGAACAGATACGCAGTATTTT	CASSSQAGTDTQYF
TRBV7-8	TRBD1	TRBJ1-1	-	TGTGCCAGCAGCCAGACAGGGGAGGTCGCTGAAGCTTTCTTT	CASSQTGEVAEAFF
TRBV11-2	-	TRBJ2-1	-	TGTGCCAGCAGCTTCGGGGTTTACAATGAGCAGTTCTTC	CASSFGVYNEQFF
TRBV23-1	-	TRBJ1-6	-	TGCGCCAGCAGTCAATCCGTAGACCGGGTCTCTAATTCACCCCTCCACTTT	CASSQSVDRVSNSPLHF
TRBV11-2	TRBD2	TRBJ2-1	-	TGTGCCAGCAGCTTTGGGGGACTAGCGGGGGGCAGCTCCTACAATGAGCAGTTCTTC	CASSFGGLAGGSSYNEQFF
TRBV4-2	TRBD1	TRBJ2-1	-	TGTGCCAGCAGCCAAGGACAGGGTCGACACGAGCAGTTCTTC	CASSQGQGRHEQFF
TRBV3-1/TRBV3-2	TRBD1	TRBJ2-1	-	TGTGCCAGCAGGGACAGGGGAAACAATGAGCAGTTCTTC	CASRDRGNNEQFF
TRBV6-6	-	TRBJ2-7	-	TGTGCCAGCAGTTACGGGCGGGACAGAGCCTACGAGCAGTACTTC	CASSYGRDRAYEQYF
TRBV29-1	-	TRBJ2-1	-	TGCAGCGTTGAAGATCCGGACTACTACAATGAGCAGTTCTTC	CSVEDPDYYNEQFF
TRBV6-4	-	TRBJ2-1	once	TGTGCCAGCAGTGACTCGGGCGGGACCTACAATGAGCAGTTCTTC	CASSDSGGTYNEQFF
TRBV20-1	TRBD1	TRBJ1-3	-	TGCAGTGCTAGTTCCCCGACAGGGCGGACTGGAAACACCATATATTTT	CSASSPTGRTGNTIYF
TRBV4-3	-	TRBJ1-2	-	TGCGCCAGCAGCCAATCCCCTGGAGCTAACTATGGCTACACCTTC	CASSQSPGANYGYTF
TRBV2	-	TRBJ2-7	once	TGTGCCAGCAGTGAGGAGTACGAGCAGTACTTC	CASSEEYEQYF
TRBV7-2	-	TRBJ2-7	-	TGTGCCAGCAGCTTTGGGGCAGGGCTATACGAGCAGTACTTC	CASSFGAGLYEQYF
TRBV19	TRBD1	TRBJ2-3	-	TGTGCCAGTAGTAAAACTGGGGACAGTTTTAGCACAGATACGCAGTATTTT	CASSKTGDSFSTDTQYF
TRBV4-3	-	TRBJ2-5	-	TGCGCCAGCAGCCAAGATACTAGTAGGGAGACCCAGTACTTC	CASSQDTSRETQYF
TRBV6-5	TRBD2	TRBJ2-7	-	TGTGCCAGCCACGGGGGGACCACCTACGAGCAGTACTTC	CASHGGTTYEQYF
TRBV5-1	TRBD1	TRBJ1-2	few	TGCGCCAGCAGCTCAAATCCGGGACAGGGGGACAACTATGGCTACACCTTC	CASSSNPGQGDNYGYTF
TRBV7-6	TRBD1	TRBJ2-7	-	TGTGCCAGCAGCTCCGGACAGGGGATATCGGGCGAGCAGTACTTC	CASSSGQGISGEQYF